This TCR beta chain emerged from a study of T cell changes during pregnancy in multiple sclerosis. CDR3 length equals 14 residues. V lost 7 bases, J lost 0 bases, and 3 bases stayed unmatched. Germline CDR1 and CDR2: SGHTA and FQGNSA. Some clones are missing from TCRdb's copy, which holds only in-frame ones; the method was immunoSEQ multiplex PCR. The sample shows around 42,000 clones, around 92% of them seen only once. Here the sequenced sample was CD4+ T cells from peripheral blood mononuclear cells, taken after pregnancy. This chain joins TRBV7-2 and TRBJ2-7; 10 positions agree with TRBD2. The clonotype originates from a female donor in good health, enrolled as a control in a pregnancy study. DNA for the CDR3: TGTGCCAGCAACAGCGGGAGGGCCTCCTACGAGCAGTACTTC. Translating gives CASNSGRASYEQYF. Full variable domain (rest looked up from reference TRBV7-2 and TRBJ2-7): GAGVSQSPSNKVTEKGKDVELRCDPISGHTALYWYRQSLGQGLEFLIYFQGNSAPDKSGLPSDRFSAERTGGSVSTLTIQRTQQEDSAVYLCASNSGRASYEQYFGPGTRLTVT.